Presented here are 17 T cell receptor beta chains from one specimen sequenced in a study of T cell repertoires in cytomegalovirus infection. The antigens of these receptors remain unknown. TCRdb fed the reads into MiXCR, producing one record per CDR3 protein. The repertoire includes roughly 280,000 distinct CDR3 sequences, approximately 22% of them detected once, and approximately 19% sits in the top ten. The specimen comprised cultured PBMCs, sampled from culture after CMV antigen stimulation. These receptors were obtained from a human donor in good health (CMV status not recorded). Some clones in this sample may be carry-over from other donors' samples.

A remark on this clonotype: At one end, the junction sequence differs from germline, possibly due to a read error. The chain is built from TRBV10-3 and TRBJ2-1, with D perhaps matching TRBD2 (5 bases). CDR3 length: 14 amino acids. From germline, CDR1 is ENHRY and CDR2 SYGVKD. This CDR3 reads CATSGSPLNNEQFF. The CDR3 DNA is TGTGCCACCAGTGGGAGTCCCCTTAACAATGAGCAGTTCTTC.

At least ten counts were recorded for this clonotype. V and J are TRBV7-2 and TRBJ2-1, with TRBD1 matching 9 bases. Germline V gives CDR1 SGHTA, CDR2 FQGNSA. V trimming: 5 bases; J trimming: 8 bases; junction bases outside the gene matches: 10. CDR3 size: 15 residues. The CDR3 DNA is TGTGCCAGCAGCCTAGGGGGACAGGGTCGCCATGAGCAGTTCTTC. This encodes CASSLGGQGRHEQFF. Together with reference TRBV7-2 and TRBJ2-1, the CDR3 gives the full variable domain: GAGVSQSPSNKVTEKGKDVELRCDPISGHTALYWYRQSLGQGLEFLIYFQGNSAPDKSGLPSDRFSAERTGGSVSTLTIQRTQQEDSAVYLCASSLGGQGRHEQFFGPGTRLTVL.

The chain links TRBV12-3 or TRBV12-4 to TRBJ1-2; D unclear. This CDR3 region has 17 residues. The ends were cut back, 2 bases at V and 0 bases at J, with 16 bases in the middle. Here the CDR3 reads CASSLIIPLDSNYGYTF. The CDR3 DNA reads TGTGCCAGCAGTTTAATAATCCCTTTAGATTCTAACTATGGCTACACCTTC.

This clonotype was recorded a few times. V and J are TRBV14 and TRBJ2-3; D unresolved. Per germline, CDR1 SGHDN and CDR2 FVKESK. CDR3 length: 13 residues. Trimming took 0 bases from V and 2 from J, leaving 3 bases between them. This CDR3 is CASSQDPTDTQYF. The CDR3 DNA is TGTGCCAGCAGCCAAGACCCCACAGATACGCAGTATTTT.

The rearrangement joins TRBV7-9 to TRBJ2-5; D is perhaps TRBD1 or TRBD2 (5 bases each). V was pared by 7 bases and J by 7 bases, with 19 bases between. The CDR3 has 14 amino acids. The V gene's germline CDR1 is SEHNR and CDR2 FQNEAQ (reference sequence). The CDR3 reads CASNGRGDGMTQYF. CDR3 DNA: TGTGCCAGCAACGGAAGGGGCGACGGGATGACCCAGTACTTC. Drawing the rest from reference TRBV7-9 and TRBJ2-5, the complete variable domain is DTGVSQNPRHKITKRGQNVTFRCDPISEHNRLYWYRQTLGQGPEFLTYFQNEAQLEKSRLLSDRFSAERPKGSFSTLEIQRTEQGDSAMYLCASNGRGDGMTQYFGPGTRLLVL.

J is TRBJ2-5 and V is TRBV12-5; D may correspond to TRBD1 or TRBD2 (6 bases each). CDR3 length: 13 residues. V lost 8 bases and J 4 bases, leaving 14 bases between the germline ends. The germline gives CDR1 LGHNT, CDR2 FRNRAP. The CDR3 DNA sequence: TGTGCTAGTCGAGAAGGGGGGCTAGAGACCCAGTACTTC. Translation: CASREGGLETQYF. The full variable domain, completed using reference TRBV12-5 and TRBJ2-5, is DARVTQTPRHKVTEMGQEVTMRCQPILGHNTVFWYRQTMMQGLELLAYFRNRAPLDDSGMPKDRFSAEMPDATLATLKIQPSEPRDSAVYFCASREGGLETQYFGPGTRLLVL.

This clonotype was counted a few times. This sequence joins TRBV27 and TRBJ1-5; D call uncertain. The V end was cut by 6 bases, the J end by 4 bases, with 7 bases between. Germline loops: CDR1 MNHEY, CDR2 SMNVEV (reference sequence). The CDR3 runs 12 residues. The CDR3 here is CASSWINQPQHF. CDR3 in DNA: TGTGCCAGCAGCTGGATTAATCAGCCCCAGCATTTT.

This clonotype was observed a few times. The V call is TRBV7-2, the J call TRBJ2-5, with 10 nucleotides matching TRBD2. Unmatched junction bases numbered 8, after V lost 5 bases and J lost 2 bases. Germline CDR1 reads SGHTA; CDR2 reads FQGNSA. The CDR3 loop spans 16 amino acids. CDR3 in amino acids: CASSDVLAGPQETQYF. CDR3 DNA sequence: TGTGCCAGCAGCGACGTACTAGCGGGGCCGCAAGAGACCCAGTACTTC.

This clonotype was seen many times. This chain uses TRBV7-2 with TRBJ1-5, with D perhaps TRBD1 (6 bases). Germline-derived CDR1 and CDR2 are SGHTA and FQGNSA. The CDR3 runs 13 residues. V lost 4 bases to trimming and J lost 7 bases, with 11 bases between them. DNA of the CDR3: TGTGCCAGCAGCTCCGACAGGCTCCAGCCCCAGCATTTT. Translating it yields CASSSDRLQPQHF. Using reference TRBV7-2 and TRBJ1-5 for the parts outside the CDR3, the full variable domain is GAGVSQSPSNKVTEKGKDVELRCDPISGHTALYWYRQSLGQGLEFLIYFQGNSAPDKSGLPSDRFSAERTGGSVSTLTIQRTQQEDSAVYLCASSSDRLQPQHFGDGTRLSIL.

The genes are TRBV15 and TRBJ2-5; D is undetermined. V lost 5 bases and J lost 2, with 12 bases in between. The CDR3 runs 14 residues. The germline V gene has CDR1 LNHNV and CDR2 YYDKDF (reference sequence). The CDR3 DNA reads as TGTGCCACCAGCGTGGTTGGTGGGCAAGAGACCCAGTACTTC. Its translation: CATSVVGGQETQYF. Full variable domain (remainder filled in from reference TRBV15 and TRBJ2-5): DAMVIQNPRYQVTQFGKPVTLSCSQTLNHNVMYWYQQKSSQAPKLLFHYYDKDFNNEADTPDNFQSRRPNTSFCFLDIRSPGLGDTAMYLCATSVVGGQETQYFGPGTRLLVL.

This clonotype showed up many times. The genes are TRBV11-1 and TRBJ2-7, with 7 bases that match TRBD1. The CDR3 totals 15 residues. Trimming at V came to 2 bases and at J to 3 bases, leaving 7 bases not matched to a gene. The V gene's germline CDR1 is SGHAT and CDR2 FQDESV (reference sequence). The CDR3 DNA sequence: TGTGCCAGCAGCTTACCAGGGGGAAGTAGCTACGAGCAGTACTTC. Its translation: CASSLPGGSSYEQYF.

V is TRBV6-2 or TRBV6-3 and J is TRBJ2-7; 7 nucleotides agree with TRBD2. The CDR3 has 15 amino acids. Losses at the gene ends were 2 bases for V and 7 bases for J; bases not matched to a gene: 11. CDR1 MNHEY and CDR2 SVGEGT come from the germline V gene. DNA for the CDR3: TGTGCCAGCAGTTACGAGAGCGGGATGGCGGGTGAGCAGTACTTC. It codes for CASSYESGMAGEQYF.

This clonotype occurred a few times. The V and J genes are TRBV7-6 and TRBJ2-1; tentatively, D is TRBD2 (5 bases). This CDR3 contains 14 residues. Germline values: CDR1 SGHVS, CDR2 FNYEAQ. V gave up 4 bases and J gave up 3 bases, with 10 bases separating them. CDR3 loop: CASSSDSLYNEQFF. The CDR3 DNA sequence: TGTGCCAGCAGCTCGGACTCGCTCTACAATGAGCAGTTCTTC.

This clonotype was counted between two and nine times. The V gene is TRBV7-2, the J gene TRBJ2-3, with unresolved D. The germline CDR1 and CDR2 sequences are SGHTA and FQGNSA. CDR3 size: 13 residues. V gave up 3 bases and J gave up 7 bases, with 11 bases separating them. CDR3 DNA sequence: TGTGCCAGCAGCTTTCCCGAGGTGAATACGCAGTATTTT. Amino acids: CASSFPEVNTQYF.

This clonotype came up a few times. This chain connects TRBV18 to TRBJ1-1, with unresolved D. The ends were cut back, 3 bases at V and 3 bases at J, with 11 bases in the middle. The CDR3 loop spans 14 amino acids. Germline CDR1 reads KGHSH; CDR2 reads LQKENI. The CDR3 bases are TGTGCCAGCTCACCCAACTCGGTGGACACTGAAGCTTTCTTT. This gives the protein CASSPNSVDTEAFF.

This chain uses TRBV6-1 with TRBJ2-1; TRBD2 aligns across 16 bases. The germline V gene has CDR1 MNHNS and CDR2 SASEGT. The ends lost 6 bases at V and 7 bases at J; junction bases unmatched: 6. This CDR3 is 16 amino acids long. The CDR3 loop reads CASRHGTSGRGNEQFF. CDR3 bases: TGTGCCAGCAGGCATGGGACTAGCGGGAGGGGAAATGAGCAGTTCTTC.

This chain uses TRBV7-9 with TRBJ2-5, with 9 bases identical to TRBD2. J lost 4 bases, V lost 6 bases, and 6 bases had no gene match. Germline V gene lookup returns CDR1 SEHNR and CDR2 FQNEAQ (reference sequence). The CDR3 totals 14 residues. The CDR3 here is CASSSIAGVETQYF. The CDR3 DNA sequence: TGTGCCAGCAGTTCAATAGCGGGAGTAGAGACCCAGTACTTC.